A selection of T cell receptor beta chains follows, all from one sample in a study of post-analysis software for immune sequencing data. TCRdb reprocessed the PCR reads with MiXCR, giving one entry per CDR3 protein. Of roughly 800,000 distinct CDR3 sequences in the sample, under 70% were seen once. The sample taken for sequencing was blood. These receptors were collected from a girl under 18 with multiple sclerosis. Both conserved end residues are part of each CDR3. A D gene is named only where the DNA matches it firmly. A clone size is listed for some rows: how often the clone was seen (once, few, many), or a class if it is expanded.

size	V	D	J	DNA	CDR3
-	TRBV29-1	-	TRBJ2-7	TGCAGCGTGGGGAGTCGCTACGAGCAGTACTTC	CSVGSRYEQYF
few	TRBV4-1	-	TRBJ2-7	TGCGCCAGCAGCCAAGCCCGGCTTCTCGTCTACAATGAGCAGTACTTC	CASSQARLLVYNEQYF
-	TRBV2	-	TRBJ1-1	TGTGCCAGCAGTCCGGCAGAGGAGGCTGAAGCTTTCTTT	CASSPAEEAEAFF
few	TRBV5-1	TRBD2	TRBJ2-7	TGCGCCAGCAGTAAAAGTTCTAGCGGGATTTACGAGCAGTACTTC	CASSKSSSGIYEQYF
-	TRBV2	TRBD1	TRBJ2-7	TGTGCCAGCAGACAGGGGGCTTCCTACGAGCAGTACTTC	CASRQGASYEQYF
-	TRBV6-1	-	TRBJ2-3	TGTGCCAGCATCGAATCTGTAGGGTTAGGGATGGATACGCAGTATTTT	CASIESVGLGMDTQYF
-	TRBV3-1	TRBD1	TRBJ1-5	TGTGCCAGCAGCCAAGCCGGGACAGGAAATCAGCCCCAGCATTTT	CASSQAGTGNQPQHF
once	TRBV12-3/TRBV12-4	TRBD1	TRBJ2-5	TGTGCCAGCAATTCCCAACAGGGGGCAAGGGAGACCCAGTACTTC	CASNSQQGARETQYF
-	TRBV29-1	-	TRBJ1-2	TGCAGCGTTGTTGACATCACTGTCGGTCTGTGGTATGGCTACACCTTC	CSVVDITVGLWYGYTF
-	TRBV20-1	TRBD2	TRBJ2-3	TGCAGTGCTAGAGATGACGGGGGGGTTAGCACAGATACGCAGTATTTT	CSARDDGGVSTDTQYF
-	TRBV29-1	-	TRBJ2-1	TGCAGCGTTGACCCCAGGGGGGCCCACAATGAGCAGTTCTTC	CSVDPRGAHNEQFF
-	TRBV6-1	-	TRBJ1-2	TGTGCCAGCAGTGAAGGCTCTGAAGCTAACTATGGCTACACCTTC	CASSEGSEANYGYTF
-	TRBV18	-	TRBJ2-5	TGTGCCAGCTCCGAGACGCAGAGGGAGACCCAGTACTTC	CASSETQRETQYF
-	TRBV4-1	-	TRBJ2-7	TGCGCCAGCAGCGACGGGGGCAGGGGAATCTACGAGCAGTACTTC	CASSDGGRGIYEQYF
-	TRBV21-1	-	TRBJ1-1	TGTGCCAGCAGCCCCTGGCAGCGGGACAGATCGACTGAAGCTTTCTTT	CASSPWQRDRSTEAFF
few	TRBV29-1	TRBD2	TRBJ2-1	TGCAGCGTTGAAGTTAGGGCAGCCGGGACTAGCGGGAGGCCGATGCAGTTCTTC	CSVEVRAAGTSGRPMQFF
-	TRBV9	-	TRBJ2-5	TGTGCCAGCAGCGTAGCGGCAGGGCAAGAGACCCAGTACTTC	CASSVAAGQETQYF
-	TRBV20-1	TRBD1	TRBJ2-1	TGCAGTGCTCTCTCGGGGACAGGGGTTGGGGATGAGCAGTTCTTC	CSALSGTGVGDEQFF
-	TRBV27	-	TRBJ1-1	TGTGCCAGCAGGACAGTGAACACTGAAGCTTTCTTT	CASRTVNTEAFF
-	TRBV7-9	-	TRBJ2-7	TGTGTCCGCAGCTTAGCGCGTTACGAGCAGTACTTC	CVRSLARYEQYF
-	TRBV6-4	-	TRBJ2-1	TGTGCCAGCAGTGACTCCGGGGAGGATGAGCAGTTCTTC	CASSDSGEDEQFF
-	TRBV5-1	TRBD2	TRBJ2-5	TGCGCCAGCAGCTTGGACGGGAGGGCCCTGGGAGAGCAGTACTTC	CASSLDGRALGEQYF
-	TRBV4-2	-	TRBJ1-1	TGTGCCAGCAGCCAACCTTCCGAGTGGTCCATGAACACTGAAGCTTTCTTT	CASSQPSEWSMNTEAFF